This T cell receptor (beta chain) came from a study of cytotoxic CD8 clonotypes in ibrutinib-treated CLL. Per the germline V gene, CDR1 is LGHNA and CDR2 is YNFKEQ. J lost 0 bases, V lost 0 bases, and 6 bases had no gene match. The CDR3 has 17 residues. Repertoires were generated with immunoSEQ multiplex PCR, while TCRdb's copy carries only in-frame clones and drops some. In the table there are approximately 210,000 clones, around 72% of which are singletons. This sequence was found in a human donor with chronic lymphocytic leukemia. Sequencing used PBMCs, obtained after 24 months of ibrutinib treatment. The chain uses TRBV4-2 and TRBJ2-7; 9 nucleotides align to TRBD2. The CDR3 nucleotides read TGTGCCAGCAGCCAAGAACCTGGACTAGCGCACTCCTACGAGCAGTACTTC. Encoded protein: CASSQEPGLAHSYEQYF.